This TCR beta chain was recovered during a study of cytomegalovirus exposure and HLA in healthy donors (dated by TCRdb to 2016 to 2017). Describing the broader study: In an earlier analysis of approximately 640 of the donors, less than 350 Gb of sequence data and 90 million to 130 million unique TCR beta sequences from about 190 million T cells were reported. A later analysis re-analyzed previously published TCR beta repertoires from 600 to 850 donors and added high-resolution HLA genotyping to study TCR occurrence patterns. On average, over 200,000 unique TCR beta nucleotide sequences were sequenced per donor among 350 to 400 genotyped donors of the cohort, with roughly 18% of those sequences being non-productive. Class I and class II HLA loci were covered by the typing at four-digit resolution. Donor age, sex, ethnicity and CMV serostatus were collected together with the repertoire data. In an earlier analysis of roughly 540 of the donors, high-throughput TCR beta sequencing was used to judge whether each TCR beta V gene segment behaved as functional or pseudogenic. The genetic ancestry cluster associated with self-reported Caucasian donors included over 80% of the roughly 360 genotyped donors. The later analysis used no new phenotypic data to find candidate immune exposures, relying instead on TCR beta sequences and their occurrence across donors. Roughly 5 DR-DQ haplotypes were handled as single units for association and clustering, since linkage in the cohort was strong. Genome-wide SNP genotypes for about 65% of the 666 donors were used in a later genetic analysis, which treated that subset as a discovery cohort. Typing coverage varied by locus: about 620-630 donors for A, B, C, DRB1 and DQB1; under 550 for DQA1; 600 to 610 for DPA1; around 450 for DPB1. Around 300 gigabases of sequencing data and tens of millions of unique TCR sequences were included in an early release covering several hundred HLA-typed donors. To predict cytomegalovirus infection status, the study combined high-throughput TCR immunosequencing, statistical association of individual TCRs with disease status, and machine learning. A separate validation cohort of 90 to 150 different subjects was used in addition to the roughly 700-subject first cohort. The study profiled the T cell repertoires of fewer than 850 subjects by immunosequencing and related them to cytomegalovirus serostatus. The aim of the study was to test whether cataloging public T cell receptors could identify signatures of past pathogen exposure. All discovery cohort repertoires had been generated using a single sequencing platform. On the study overall, not on this receptor specifically: In a later analysis, the rate of TCR association differed among HLA loci, with DRB1 alleles having the most associated TCRs and HLA-C alleles having the fewest. When HLA alleles, especially DR and DQ, strongly co-occurred, attributing TCR associations to individual alleles was difficult. Linkage disequilibrium might explain the correlated functional status among segregating V segments, but an unknown experimental factor could not be excluded. A total of around 150 TCR beta chains were listed by the study as associated with cytomegalovirus. The 87-base-pair reads could not distinguish some IMGT-functional V segments, including TRBV6-2 and TRBV6-3, so those segments were excluded. Several of the top co-occurrence clusters appeared to be linked to parvovirus B19, influenza, CMV and Epstein-Barr virus, according to a later analysis. At a false discovery rate of 0.05, a later analysis linked about 16,000 TCR beta sequences to specific HLA alleles. In vitro tests confirmed that a few of the cytomegalovirus-associated TCR beta chains recognize cytomegalovirus antigens. A later genetic analysis reported fewer N-insertions in productive TCRs among donors in an Asian-associated ancestry cluster than the roughly 700-donor mean. A later analysis found that HLA-associated TCR beta chains were more clonally expanded and had lower generation probabilities than equally common non-associated chains. A further reported finding was that TCR beta sequences accurately predicted the HLA-A and HLA-B alleles for most subjects in the first cohort. In both the original and validation cohorts, the classifier was reported to diagnose cytomegalovirus status with high specificity and sensitivity. Most CMV-associated TCR beta chains appeared to be HLA-restricted in a later analysis, and the HLA associations seemed to be driven largely by CMV exposure. A cluster of highly shared sequence variants was judged likely to represent a technical artifact of the sequencing pipeline. Because HLA typing was unavailable for some donors at each locus, only the typed subset was used in association tests. The authors suggested that the approach could potentially be generalized to other disease states and immunological phenotypes. Sequencing depth was assumed to be roughly uniform across donors in the presence/absence analyses, though that assumption may not hold. In an earlier analysis of more than 450 of the donors, most TCR beta V segments were observed in productive rearrangements about 90% or about 30% of the time, broadly matching IMGT annotations. This cohort had only TCR beta chains sequenced, and the lack of alpha or paired-chain data limited which features could be detected. An association between a missense DCLRE1C variant and V-gene and J-gene trimming of TCR beta chains was found in a later genetic analysis and replicated in an independent cohort. CMV serostatus was the only immune exposure information available for the cohort. Across donors, most TCR sequences were observed very rarely, whereas some public TCRs were present in many individuals. Because counts were too low, under 20 rarely observed V segments, including chromosome 9 orphons, were left out of the earlier analysis of about 620 of the donors.

Preparation of the library involved the immunoSEQ multiplex PCR assay. A mixture of 60 forward primers for TCR Vbeta segments and 13 reverse primers for TCR Jbeta segments was used in the multiplex PCR. A multiplex PCR assay on genomic DNA amplified the CDR3 region of rearranged TCR beta genes. The Illumina HiSeq System was used to sequence the amplified TCR beta libraries as 87-base-pair reads. Concerning the study's data processing: Across the roughly 600 repertoires, a later analysis counted 60 million to 90 million unique TCR beta chains, roughly 11 million of which were shared by at least two donors. Raw reads were error-corrected and collapsed into unique sequences with a nearest-neighbor algorithm that merged closely related sequences to remove PCR and sequencing errors. CDR3 sequences were aligned to IMGT reference sequences to assign V, D and J gene segments. Each retained sequence needed at least a six-nucleotide match to both a V gene segment and a J gene segment. A rearrangement counted as productive if the CDR3 had no stop codons and remained in frame with V and J, and every other rearrangement counted as non-productive. Following IMGT convention, CDR3 was defined as the stretch from the second conserved V-encoded cysteine up to the conserved J-encoded phenylalanine. Sequences without an unambiguous match to a single V gene segment were excluded from the earlier analysis of 587 of the donors. An earlier analysis of fewer than 750 of the donors called V segments functional above 56.7% productive rearrangements and segregating when the between-donor standard deviation exceeded 5%. A statistical classification framework was built to diagnose cytomegalovirus status from the catalog of TCR beta chain sequences. A later analysis assigned V and J genes by comparing TCR nucleotide sequences with IMGT/GENE-DB human TR gene sequences. The TCRdist pipeline was used in a later analysis to assign CDR3 sequences and most-parsimonious VDJ recombination scenarios. A later analysis defined each TCR beta chain by its CDR3 amino acid sequence plus V-gene family, and excluded reads lacking a unique V-gene family. As a way to deal with suspected cross-contamination and a sequencing artifact, a later analysis dropped over 550 nucleotide sequences that were highly shared and had low generation probability. In a later analysis, a clonal expansion index for each public chain was calculated from normalized within-repertoire ranks of inferred template counts. A later analysis computed generation probabilities with a VDJ recombination model fitted to out-of-frame rearrangements, and checked the results against IGoR. In a later analysis, TCR-TCR, TCR-HLA and TCR-CMV co-occurrence was scored with hypergeometric tests, and a repertoire-size bias correction was applied to TCR pairs. A later analysis estimated false discovery rates by permuting HLA or CMV assignments 20 times. In a later analysis, co-occurring TCRs were grouped using DBSCAN, and TCRdist sequence similarity was added for clustering within HLA-allele-positive subsets. For co-occurrence clustering, repertoires with fewer than 30,000 or more than 120,000 public chains were excluded, along with roughly 5 repertoires with anomalous nucleotide sharing. Here the immuneACCESS table is served through TCRdb, limited to in-frame sequences with V and J called. Missing clones are a known gap in these copies; in checked studies unresolved V genes cover under half, and the rest lacks a known reason. D and trimming were read from the DNA, whereas the V and J calls and clone size are those reported in that table. The sample table records around 110,000 clones; roughly 80% of these occur just once. Together, the top ten hold 2% to 3% of the sample.

In the germline V gene, CDR1 corresponds to SGHRS and CDR2 to YFSETQ. At the junction V is shortened by 0 bases and J by 8 bases, with 14 bases in between. Spanning cysteine to phenylalanine, the CDR3 consists of 15 amino acids. Left in the record is the CDR3 DNA by itself, 45 bases read in frame from the first base. The cohort comprised 710 or so healthy bone marrow donors. Cohort members were all nominally healthy when sampled, although unrecorded immune exposures were likely present. The donor was CMV seronegative and belonged to the group of 380 or so seronegative cohort members. Every donor gave a peripheral blood sample, and the peripheral blood mononuclear cells from that sample were used for TCR beta sequencing. The Qiagen DNeasy Blood Extraction Kit was used to extract genomic DNA from the blood cell samples. Notes on this clone: Its antigen is currently not known. Per-base qualities were not stored, and no clone one base away is much larger.

The V and J segments used are TRBV5-1 and TRBJ1-4, and the D gene may be TRBD1, 6 bases matching. The receptor was isolated from a man between 40 and 49 years old in good health and CMV-seronegative. The sample consisted of PBMCs. The nucleotide sequence reads as follows: TGCGCCAGCAGCTTGGTTGGGGGGGCGAGCGAAAAACTGTTTTTT. Its protein is CASSLVGGASEKLFF.